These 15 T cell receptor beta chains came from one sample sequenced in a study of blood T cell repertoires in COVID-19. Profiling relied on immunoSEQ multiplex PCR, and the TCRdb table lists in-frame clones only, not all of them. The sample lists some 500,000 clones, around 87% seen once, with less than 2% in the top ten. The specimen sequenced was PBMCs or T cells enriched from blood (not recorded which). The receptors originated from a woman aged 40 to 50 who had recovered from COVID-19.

The CDR3 loop reads CASSLLGSGEPLEQYF. The CDR3 DNA is TGTGCCAGCAGCTTGCTTGGTAGCGGGGAACCCCTCGAGCAGTACTTC. The chain couples TRBV5-4 to TRBJ2-7; TRBD2 matches 8 bases. The CDR3 consists of 16 residues. Germline CDR1 SGHNT, CDR2 YYREEE (reference sequence). V lost 1 base, J lost 6 bases, and 12 bases stayed unmatched.

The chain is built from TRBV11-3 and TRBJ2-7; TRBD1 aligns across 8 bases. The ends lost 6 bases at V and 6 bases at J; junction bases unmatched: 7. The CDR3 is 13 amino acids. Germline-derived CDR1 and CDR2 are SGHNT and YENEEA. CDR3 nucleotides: TGTGCCAGCAGGCCGACAGGGGCAGGCGAGCAGTACTTC. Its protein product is CASRPTGAGEQYF.

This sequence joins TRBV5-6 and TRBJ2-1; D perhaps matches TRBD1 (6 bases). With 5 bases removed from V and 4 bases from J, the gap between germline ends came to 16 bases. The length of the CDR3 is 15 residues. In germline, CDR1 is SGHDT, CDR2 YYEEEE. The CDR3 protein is CASSSPGVRYNEQFF. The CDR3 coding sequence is TGTGCCAGCAGTTCCCCAGGGGTTAGGTACAATGAGCAGTTCTTC.

The CDR3 DNA reads as TGTGCCAGCAGCATCACAGGAATCCCCTATAATTCACCCCTCCACTTT. Its translation: CASSITGIPYNSPLHF. V gene TRBV5-6 combines with J gene TRBJ1-6; TRBD1 might be the D (5 bases). The germline V gene encodes CDR1 SGHDT and CDR2 YYEEEE. This CDR3 is built from 16 residues. V lost 4 bases, J lost 2 bases, and 13 bases lay in between.

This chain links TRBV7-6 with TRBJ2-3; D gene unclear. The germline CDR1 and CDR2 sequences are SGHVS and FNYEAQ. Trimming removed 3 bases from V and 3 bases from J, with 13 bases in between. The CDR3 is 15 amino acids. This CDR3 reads CASSFLAFETDTQYF. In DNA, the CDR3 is TGTGCCAGCAGCTTTTTAGCTTTTGAAACAGATACGCAGTATTTT.

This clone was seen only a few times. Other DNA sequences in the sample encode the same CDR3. The CDR3 bases are TGCGCCAGCAGCCAAGGACAGGGTTCCGAAAAACTGTTTTTT. Residues: CASSQGQGSEKLFF. The rearrangement links TRBV5-1 to TRBJ1-4; 8 bases are shared with TRBD1. The CDR3 runs to 14 residues. V lost 4 bases and J lost 8; bases outside the gene matches: 7. Germline CDR1 is SGHRS and CDR2 is YFSETQ.

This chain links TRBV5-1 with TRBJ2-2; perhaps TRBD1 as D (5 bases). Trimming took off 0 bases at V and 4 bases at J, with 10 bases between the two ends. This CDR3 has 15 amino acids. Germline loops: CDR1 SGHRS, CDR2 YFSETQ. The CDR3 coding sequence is TGCGCCAGCAGCTTGGCCAGGGCCGGCACCGGGGAGCTGTTTTTT. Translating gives CASSLARAGTGELFF.

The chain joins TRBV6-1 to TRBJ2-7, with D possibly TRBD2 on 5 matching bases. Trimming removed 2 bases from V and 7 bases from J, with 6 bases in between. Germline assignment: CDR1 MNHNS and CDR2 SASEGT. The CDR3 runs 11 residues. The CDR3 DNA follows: TGTGCCAGCAGTGAACGGGGAGAGCAGTACTTC. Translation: CASSERGEQYF.

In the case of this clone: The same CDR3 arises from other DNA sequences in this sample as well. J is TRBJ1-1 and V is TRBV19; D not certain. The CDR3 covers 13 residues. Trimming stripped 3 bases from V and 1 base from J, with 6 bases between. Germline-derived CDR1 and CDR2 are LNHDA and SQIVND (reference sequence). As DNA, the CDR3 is TGTGCCAGTAGTATCGGAGAGAACACTGAAGCTTTCTTT. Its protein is CASSIGENTEAFF.

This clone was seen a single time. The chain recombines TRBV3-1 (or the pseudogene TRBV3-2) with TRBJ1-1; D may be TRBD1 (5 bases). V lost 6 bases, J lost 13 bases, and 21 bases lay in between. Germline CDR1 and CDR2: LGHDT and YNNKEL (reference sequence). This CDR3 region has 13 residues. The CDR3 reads CASSPGDRPPIFF. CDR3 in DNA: TGTGCCAGCAGTCCGGGGGACCGGCCCCCTATTTTCTTT.

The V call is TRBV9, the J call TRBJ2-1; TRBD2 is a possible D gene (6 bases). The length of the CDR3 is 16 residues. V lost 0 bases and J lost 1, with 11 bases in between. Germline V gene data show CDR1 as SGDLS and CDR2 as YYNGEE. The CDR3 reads CASSVGGSGSYNEQFF. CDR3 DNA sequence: TGTGCCAGCAGCGTAGGGGGTAGCGGATCCTACAATGAGCAGTTCTTC.

This chain's CDR3 is CAWSRQSNTEAFF. Written as DNA, the CDR3 is TGTGCCTGGTCGAGGCAGTCTAACACTGAAGCTTTCTTT. J is TRBJ1-1 and V is TRBV30; D is unclear. V dropped 5 bases and J dropped 2 bases, with 12 bases sitting between them. This CDR3 is 13 amino acids long. CDR1 GTSNPN and CDR2 SVGIG come from the germline V gene (reference sequence). Based on the CDR3 plus reference TRBV30 and TRBJ1-1, the full variable domain is SQTIHQWPATLVQPVGSPLSLECTVEGTSNPNLYWYRQAAGRGLQLLFYSVGIGQISSEVPQNLSASRPQDRQFILSSKKLLLSDSGFYLCAWSRQSNTEAFFGQGTRLTVV.

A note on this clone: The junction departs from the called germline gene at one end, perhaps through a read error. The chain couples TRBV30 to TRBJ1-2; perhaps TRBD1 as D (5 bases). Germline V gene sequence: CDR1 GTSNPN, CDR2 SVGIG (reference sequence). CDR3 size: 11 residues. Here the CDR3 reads CAWTYVGGVLF. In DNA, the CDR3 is TGTGCCTGGACGTATGTCGGGGGGGTCCTCTTC.

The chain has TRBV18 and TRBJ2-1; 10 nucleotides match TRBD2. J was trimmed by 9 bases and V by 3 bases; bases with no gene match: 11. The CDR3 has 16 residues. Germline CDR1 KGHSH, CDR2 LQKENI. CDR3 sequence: CASSPGVSGRAGEQFF. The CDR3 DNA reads TGTGCCAGCTCACCTGGTGTCAGCGGGAGGGCCGGTGAGCAGTTCTTC.

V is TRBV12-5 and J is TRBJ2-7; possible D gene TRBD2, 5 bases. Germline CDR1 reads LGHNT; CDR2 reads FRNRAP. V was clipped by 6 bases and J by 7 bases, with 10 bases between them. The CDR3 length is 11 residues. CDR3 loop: CASGLGGEQYF. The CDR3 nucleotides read TGTGCTAGTGGGCTAGGCGGGGAGCAGTACTTC.